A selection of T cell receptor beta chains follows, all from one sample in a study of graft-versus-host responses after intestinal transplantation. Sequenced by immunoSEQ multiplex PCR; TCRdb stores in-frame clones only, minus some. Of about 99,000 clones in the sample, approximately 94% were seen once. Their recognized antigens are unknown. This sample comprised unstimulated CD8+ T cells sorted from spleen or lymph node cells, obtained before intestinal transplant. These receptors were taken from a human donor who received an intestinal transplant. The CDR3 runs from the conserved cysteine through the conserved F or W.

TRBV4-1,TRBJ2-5,CASSQDPGGQETQYF
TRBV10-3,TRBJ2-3,CAISDSDRASTDTQYF
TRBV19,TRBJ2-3,CASSIGAPSTDTQYF
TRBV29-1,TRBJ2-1,CSVALRTAYNEQFF
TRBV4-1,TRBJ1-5,CASSIRLTLGQPQHF
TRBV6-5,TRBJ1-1,CASSPDRVNTEAFF
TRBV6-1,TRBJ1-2,CASSEVEWSYGYTF
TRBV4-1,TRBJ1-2,CASSPGQLPYGYTF
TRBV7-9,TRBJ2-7,CASSLSYEQYF
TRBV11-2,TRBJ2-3,CASSLEVGLGTDTQYF